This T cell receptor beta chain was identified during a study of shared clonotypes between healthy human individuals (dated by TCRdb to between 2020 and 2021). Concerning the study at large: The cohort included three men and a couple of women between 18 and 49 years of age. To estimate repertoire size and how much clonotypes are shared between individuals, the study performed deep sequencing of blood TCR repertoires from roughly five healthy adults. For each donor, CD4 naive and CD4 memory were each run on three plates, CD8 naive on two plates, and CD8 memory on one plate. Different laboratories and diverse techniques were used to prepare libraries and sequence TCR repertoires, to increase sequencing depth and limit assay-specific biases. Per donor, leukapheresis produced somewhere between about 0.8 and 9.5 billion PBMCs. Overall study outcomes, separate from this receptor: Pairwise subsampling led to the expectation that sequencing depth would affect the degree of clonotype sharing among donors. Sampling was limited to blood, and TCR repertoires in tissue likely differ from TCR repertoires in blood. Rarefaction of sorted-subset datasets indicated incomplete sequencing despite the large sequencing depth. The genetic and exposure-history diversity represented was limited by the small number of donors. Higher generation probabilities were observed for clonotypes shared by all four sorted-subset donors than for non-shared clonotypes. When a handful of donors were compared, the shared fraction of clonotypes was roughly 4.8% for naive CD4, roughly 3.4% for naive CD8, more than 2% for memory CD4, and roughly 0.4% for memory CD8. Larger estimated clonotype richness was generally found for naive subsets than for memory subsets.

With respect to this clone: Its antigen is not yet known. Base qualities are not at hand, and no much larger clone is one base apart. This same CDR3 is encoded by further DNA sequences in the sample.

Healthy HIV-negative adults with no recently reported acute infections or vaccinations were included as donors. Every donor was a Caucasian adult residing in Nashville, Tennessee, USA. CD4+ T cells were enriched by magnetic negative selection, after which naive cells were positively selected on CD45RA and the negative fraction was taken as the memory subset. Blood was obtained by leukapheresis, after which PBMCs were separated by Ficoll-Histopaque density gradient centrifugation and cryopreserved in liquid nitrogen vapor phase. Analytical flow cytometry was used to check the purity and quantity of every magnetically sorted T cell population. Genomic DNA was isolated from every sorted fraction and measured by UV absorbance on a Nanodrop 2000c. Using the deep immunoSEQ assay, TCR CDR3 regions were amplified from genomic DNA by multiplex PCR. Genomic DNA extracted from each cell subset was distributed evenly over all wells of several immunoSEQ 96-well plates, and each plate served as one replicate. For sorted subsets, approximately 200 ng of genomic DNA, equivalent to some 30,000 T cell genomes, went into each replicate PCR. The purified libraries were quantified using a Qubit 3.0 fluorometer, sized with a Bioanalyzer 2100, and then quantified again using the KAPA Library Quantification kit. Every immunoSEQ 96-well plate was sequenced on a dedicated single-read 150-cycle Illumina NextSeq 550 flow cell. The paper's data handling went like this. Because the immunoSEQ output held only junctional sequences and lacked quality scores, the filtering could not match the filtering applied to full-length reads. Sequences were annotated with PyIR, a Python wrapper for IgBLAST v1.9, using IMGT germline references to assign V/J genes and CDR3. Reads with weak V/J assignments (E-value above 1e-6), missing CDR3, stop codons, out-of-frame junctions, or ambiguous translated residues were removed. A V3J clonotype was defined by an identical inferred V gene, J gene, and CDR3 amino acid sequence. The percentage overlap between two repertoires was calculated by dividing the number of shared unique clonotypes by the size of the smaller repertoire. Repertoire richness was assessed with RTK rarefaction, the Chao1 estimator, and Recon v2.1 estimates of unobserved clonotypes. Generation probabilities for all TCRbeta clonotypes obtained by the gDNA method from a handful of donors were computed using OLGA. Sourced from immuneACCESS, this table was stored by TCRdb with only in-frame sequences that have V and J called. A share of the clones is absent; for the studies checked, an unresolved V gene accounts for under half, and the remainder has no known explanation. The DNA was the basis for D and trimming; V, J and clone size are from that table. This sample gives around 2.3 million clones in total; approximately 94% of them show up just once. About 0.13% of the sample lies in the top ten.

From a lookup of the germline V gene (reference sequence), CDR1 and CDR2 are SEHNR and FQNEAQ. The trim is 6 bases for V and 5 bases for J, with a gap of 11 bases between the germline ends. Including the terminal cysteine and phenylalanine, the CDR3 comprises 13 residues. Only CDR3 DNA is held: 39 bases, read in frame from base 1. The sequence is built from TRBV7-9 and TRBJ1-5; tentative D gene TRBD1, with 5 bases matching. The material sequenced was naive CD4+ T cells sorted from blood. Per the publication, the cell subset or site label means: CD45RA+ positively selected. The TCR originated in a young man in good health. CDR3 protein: CASSLQGYQPQHF. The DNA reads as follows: TGTGCCAGCAGTCTTCAGGGATATCAGCCCCAGCATTTT.